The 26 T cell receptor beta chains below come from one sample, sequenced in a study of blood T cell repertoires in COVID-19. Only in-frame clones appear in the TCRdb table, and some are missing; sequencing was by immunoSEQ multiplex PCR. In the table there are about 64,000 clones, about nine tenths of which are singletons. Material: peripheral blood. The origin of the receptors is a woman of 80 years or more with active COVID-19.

CDR3 amino acids: CASSGEEGVVEQYV. For the CDR3, the DNA is TGTGCCAGCAGTGGGGAAGAGGGGGTCGTCGAGCAGTACGTC. The chain links TRBV25-1 to TRBJ2-7; perhaps TRBD1 as D (6 bases). The CDR3 spans 14 residues. Trimming removed 4 bases at V and 6 bases at J, with 16 bases between. Looked up from germline, CDR1 is MGHDK and CDR2 is SYGVNS.

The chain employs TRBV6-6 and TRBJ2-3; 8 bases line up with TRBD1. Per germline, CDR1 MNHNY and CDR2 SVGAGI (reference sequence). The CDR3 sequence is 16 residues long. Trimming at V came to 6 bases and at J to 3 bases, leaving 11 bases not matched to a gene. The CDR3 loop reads CASSTSRGLVTDTQYF. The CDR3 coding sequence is TGTGCCAGCAGCACCTCCAGGGGGCTTGTTACAGATACGCAGTATTTT.

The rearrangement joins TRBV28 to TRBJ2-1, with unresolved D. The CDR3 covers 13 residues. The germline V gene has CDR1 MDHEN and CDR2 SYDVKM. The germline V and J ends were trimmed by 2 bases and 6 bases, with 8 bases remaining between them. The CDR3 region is CASSLPYGNEQFF. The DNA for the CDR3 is TGTGCCAGCAGTTTACCATACGGCAATGAGCAGTTCTTC.

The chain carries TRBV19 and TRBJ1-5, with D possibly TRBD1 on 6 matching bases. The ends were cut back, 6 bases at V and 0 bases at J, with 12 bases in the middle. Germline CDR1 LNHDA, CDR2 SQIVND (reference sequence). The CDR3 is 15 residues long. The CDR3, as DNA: TGTGCCAGTAGCCAAATACAGGGTAGCAATCAGCCCCAGCATTTT. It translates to CASSQIQGSNQPQHF.

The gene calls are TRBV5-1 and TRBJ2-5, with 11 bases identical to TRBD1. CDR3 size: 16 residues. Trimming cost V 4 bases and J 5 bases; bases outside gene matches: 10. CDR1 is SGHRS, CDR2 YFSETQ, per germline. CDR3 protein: CASSGAIRDRGETQYF. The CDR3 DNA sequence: TGCGCCAGCAGCGGGGCAATAAGGGACAGGGGGGAGACCCAGTACTTC.

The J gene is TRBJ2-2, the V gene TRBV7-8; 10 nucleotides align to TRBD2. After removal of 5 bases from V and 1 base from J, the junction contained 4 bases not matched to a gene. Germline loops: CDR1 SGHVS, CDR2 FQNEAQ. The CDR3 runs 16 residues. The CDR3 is CASSVRTSGNTGELFF. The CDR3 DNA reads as TGTGCCAGCAGCGTTCGGACTAGCGGGAACACCGGGGAGCTGTTTTTT. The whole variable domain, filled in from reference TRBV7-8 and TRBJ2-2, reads GAGVSQSPRYKVAKRGQDVALRCDPISGHVSLFWYQQALGQGPEFLTYFQNEAQLDKSGLPSDRFFAERPEGSVSTLKIQRTQQEDSAVYLCASSVRTSGNTGELFFGEGSRLTVL.

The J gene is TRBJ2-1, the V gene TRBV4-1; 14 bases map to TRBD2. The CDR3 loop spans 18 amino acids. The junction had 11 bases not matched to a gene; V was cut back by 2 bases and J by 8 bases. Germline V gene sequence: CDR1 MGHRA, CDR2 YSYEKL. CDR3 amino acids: CASSQRTGTSGSGYEQFF. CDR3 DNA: TGCGCCAGCAGCCAAAGGACCGGGACTAGCGGGAGTGGTTATGAGCAGTTCTTC.

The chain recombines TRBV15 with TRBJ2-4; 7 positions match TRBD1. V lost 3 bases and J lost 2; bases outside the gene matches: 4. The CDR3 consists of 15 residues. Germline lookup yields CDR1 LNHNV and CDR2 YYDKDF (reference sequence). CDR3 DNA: TGTGCCACCAGCAGTGGGGACAGTCCCAAAAACATTCAGTACTTC. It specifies CATSSGDSPKNIQYF. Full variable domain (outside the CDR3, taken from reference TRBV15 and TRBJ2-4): DAMVIQNPRYQVTQFGKPVTLSCSQTLNHNVMYWYQQKSSQAPKLLFHYYDKDFNNEADTPDNFQSRRPNTSFCFLDIRSPGLGDTAMYLCATSSGDSPKNIQYFGAGTRLSVL.

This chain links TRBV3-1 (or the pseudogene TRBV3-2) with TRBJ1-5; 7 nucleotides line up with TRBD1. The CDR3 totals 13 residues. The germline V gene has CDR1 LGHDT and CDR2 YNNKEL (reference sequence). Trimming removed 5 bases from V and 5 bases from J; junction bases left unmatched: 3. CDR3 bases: TGTGCCAGCAGCTGGACAGGAGATCAGCCCCAGCATTTT. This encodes CASSWTGDQPQHF.

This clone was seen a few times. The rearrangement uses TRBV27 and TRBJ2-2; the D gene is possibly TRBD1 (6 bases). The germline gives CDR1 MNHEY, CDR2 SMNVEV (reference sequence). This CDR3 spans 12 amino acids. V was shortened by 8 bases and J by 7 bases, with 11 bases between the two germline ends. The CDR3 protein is CASGTGNGELFF. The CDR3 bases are TGTGCCAGCGGTACAGGGAACGGGGAGCTGTTTTTT.

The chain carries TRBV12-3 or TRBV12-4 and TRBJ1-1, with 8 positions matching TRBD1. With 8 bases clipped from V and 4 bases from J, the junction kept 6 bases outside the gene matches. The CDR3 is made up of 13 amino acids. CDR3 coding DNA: TGTGCCAGCTCAACCACAGGGGGCACTGAAGCTTTCTTT. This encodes CASSTTGGTEAFF.

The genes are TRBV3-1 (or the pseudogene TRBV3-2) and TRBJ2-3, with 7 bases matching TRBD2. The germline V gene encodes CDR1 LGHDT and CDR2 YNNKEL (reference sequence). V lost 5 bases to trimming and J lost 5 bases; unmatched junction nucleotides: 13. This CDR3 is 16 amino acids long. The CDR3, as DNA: TGTGCCAGCAGCTCTCGGGGCGGGGGTTGGGGAGATACGCAGTATTTT. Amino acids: CASSSRGGGWGDTQYF.

CDR3 region: CASSQRATGSTDTQYF. The DNA for the CDR3 is TGCGCCAGCAGCCAAAGGGCGACAGGGAGCACAGATACGCAGTATTTT. The chain combines TRBV4-1 with TRBJ2-3, with 7 bases identical to TRBD1. V trimming: 2 bases; J trimming: 0 bases; junction bases outside the gene matches: 5. The length of the CDR3 is 16 residues. Germline assignment: CDR1 MGHRA and CDR2 YSYEKL.

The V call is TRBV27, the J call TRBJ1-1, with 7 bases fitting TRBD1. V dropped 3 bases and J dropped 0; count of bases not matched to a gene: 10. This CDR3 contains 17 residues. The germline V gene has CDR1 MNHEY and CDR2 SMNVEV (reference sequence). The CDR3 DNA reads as TGTGCCAGCAGTTTCTCCCAGACAGGGACGATGAACACTGAAGCTTTCTTT. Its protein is CASSFSQTGTMNTEAFF.

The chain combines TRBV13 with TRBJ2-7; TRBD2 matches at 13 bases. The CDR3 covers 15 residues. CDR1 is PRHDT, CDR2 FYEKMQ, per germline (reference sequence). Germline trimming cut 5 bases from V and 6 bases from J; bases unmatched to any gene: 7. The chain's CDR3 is CASSPTSGRGPEQYF. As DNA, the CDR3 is TGTGCCAGCAGCCCAACTAGCGGGAGGGGTCCCGAGCAGTACTTC.

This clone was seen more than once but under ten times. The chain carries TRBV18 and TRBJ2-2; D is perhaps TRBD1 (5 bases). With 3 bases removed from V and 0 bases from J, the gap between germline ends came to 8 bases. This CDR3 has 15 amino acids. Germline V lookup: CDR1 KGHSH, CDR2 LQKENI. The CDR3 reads CASSPDNTNTGELFF. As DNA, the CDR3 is TGTGCCAGCTCACCGGACAACACGAACACCGGGGAGCTGTTTTTT. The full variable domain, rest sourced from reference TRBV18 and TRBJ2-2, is NAGVMQNPRHLVRRRGQEARLRCSPMKGHSHVYWYRQLPEEGLKFMVYLQKENIIDESGMPKERFSAEFPKEGPSILRIQQVVRGDSAAYFCASSPDNTNTGELFFGEGSRLTVL.

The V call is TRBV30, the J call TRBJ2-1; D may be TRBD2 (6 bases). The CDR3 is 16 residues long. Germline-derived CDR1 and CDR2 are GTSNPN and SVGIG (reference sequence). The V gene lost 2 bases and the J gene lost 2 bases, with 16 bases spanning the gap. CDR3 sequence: CAWSRLGSGTYNEQFF. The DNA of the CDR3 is TGTGCCTGGAGTCGACTAGGGAGCGGAACCTACAATGAGCAGTTCTTC. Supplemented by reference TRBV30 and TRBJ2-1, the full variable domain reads SQTIHQWPATLVQPVGSPLSLECTVEGTSNPNLYWYRQAAGRGLQLLFYSVGIGQISSEVPQNLSASRPQDRQFILSSKKLLLSDSGFYLCAWSRLGSGTYNEQFFGPGTRLTVL.

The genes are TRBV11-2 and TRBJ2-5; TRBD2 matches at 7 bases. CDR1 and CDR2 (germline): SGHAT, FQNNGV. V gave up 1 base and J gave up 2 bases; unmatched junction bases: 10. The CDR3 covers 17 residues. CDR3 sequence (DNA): TGTGCCAGCAGCTTAGGCCCCCCCACTAGCGAGCAAGAGACCCAGTACTTC. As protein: CASSLGPPTSEQETQYF.

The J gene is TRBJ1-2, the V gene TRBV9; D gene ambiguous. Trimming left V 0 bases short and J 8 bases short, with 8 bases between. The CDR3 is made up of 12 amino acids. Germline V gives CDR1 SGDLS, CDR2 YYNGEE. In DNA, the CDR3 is TGTGCCAGCAGCGTAGAACCGGGGGGCTACACCTTC. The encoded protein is CASSVEPGGYTF.

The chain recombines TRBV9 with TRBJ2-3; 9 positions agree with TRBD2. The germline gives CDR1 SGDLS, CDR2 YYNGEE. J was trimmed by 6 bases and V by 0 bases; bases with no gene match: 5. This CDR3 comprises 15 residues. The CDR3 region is CASSVGGGGVDTQYF. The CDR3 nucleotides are TGTGCCAGCAGCGTAGGTGGCGGGGGGGTCGATACGCAGTATTTT.

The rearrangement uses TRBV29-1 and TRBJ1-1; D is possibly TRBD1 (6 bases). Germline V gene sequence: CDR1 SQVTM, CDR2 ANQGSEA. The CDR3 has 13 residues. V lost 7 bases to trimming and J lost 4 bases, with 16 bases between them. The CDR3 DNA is TGCAGCGCTATACAGGGCGGCGGCACTGAAGCTTTCTTT. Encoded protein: CSAIQGGGTEAFF.

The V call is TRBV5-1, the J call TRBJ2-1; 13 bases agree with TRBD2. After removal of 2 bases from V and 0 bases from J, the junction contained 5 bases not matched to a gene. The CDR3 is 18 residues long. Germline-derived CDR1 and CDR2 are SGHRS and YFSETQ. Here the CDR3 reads CASSFGTSGESSYNEQFF. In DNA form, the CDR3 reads TGCGCCAGCAGCTTCGGGACTAGCGGGGAGAGCTCCTACAATGAGCAGTTCTTC.

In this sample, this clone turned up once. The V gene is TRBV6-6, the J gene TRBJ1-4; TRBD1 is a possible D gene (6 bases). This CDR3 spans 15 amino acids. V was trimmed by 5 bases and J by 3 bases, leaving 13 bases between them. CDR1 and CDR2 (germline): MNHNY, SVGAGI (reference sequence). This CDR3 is CASSHNRASNEKLFF. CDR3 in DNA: TGTGCCAGCAGTCATAACAGGGCTTCTAATGAAAAACTGTTTTTT.

The CDR3 nucleotides read TGTGCCAGCAGCCCAAGGACTAGCGGGGCCAGGACCGGGGAGCTGTTTTTT. This gives the protein CASSPRTSGARTGELFF. This chain links TRBV11-2 with TRBJ2-2, with 12 bases that match TRBD2. The J segment lost 5 bases and the V segment lost 5 bases, leaving 9 bases of the junction unmatched. Germline values: CDR1 SGHAT, CDR2 FQNNGV. This CDR3 has 17 amino acids. Looking up the rest from reference TRBV11-2 and TRBJ2-2 gives the full variable domain: EAGVAQSPRYKIIEKRQSVAFWCNPISGHATLYWYQQILGQGPKLLIQFQNNGVVDDSQLPKDRFSAERLKGVDSTLKIQPAKLEDSAVYLCASSPRTSGARTGELFFGEGSRLTVL.

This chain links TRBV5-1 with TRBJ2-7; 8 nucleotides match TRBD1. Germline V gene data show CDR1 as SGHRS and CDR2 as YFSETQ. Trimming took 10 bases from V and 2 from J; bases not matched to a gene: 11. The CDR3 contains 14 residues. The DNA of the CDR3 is TGCGCCTGGAGACAGGGACAGGTCGCCTACGAGCAGTACGTC. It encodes CAWRQGQVAYEQYV.

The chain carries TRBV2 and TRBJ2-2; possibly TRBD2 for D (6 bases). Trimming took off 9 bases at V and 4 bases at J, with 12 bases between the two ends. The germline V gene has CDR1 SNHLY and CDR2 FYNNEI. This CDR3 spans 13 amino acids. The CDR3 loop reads CASSGTLTGELFF. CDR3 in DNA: TGTGCCAGTAGCGGCACCCTCACCGGGGAGCTGTTTTTT. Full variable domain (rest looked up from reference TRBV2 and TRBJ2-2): EPEVTQTPSHQVTQMGQEVILRCVPISNHLYFYWYRQILGQKVEFLVSFYNNEISEKSEIFDDQFSVERPDGSNFTLKIRSTKLEDSAMYFCASSGTLTGELFFGEGSRLTVL.